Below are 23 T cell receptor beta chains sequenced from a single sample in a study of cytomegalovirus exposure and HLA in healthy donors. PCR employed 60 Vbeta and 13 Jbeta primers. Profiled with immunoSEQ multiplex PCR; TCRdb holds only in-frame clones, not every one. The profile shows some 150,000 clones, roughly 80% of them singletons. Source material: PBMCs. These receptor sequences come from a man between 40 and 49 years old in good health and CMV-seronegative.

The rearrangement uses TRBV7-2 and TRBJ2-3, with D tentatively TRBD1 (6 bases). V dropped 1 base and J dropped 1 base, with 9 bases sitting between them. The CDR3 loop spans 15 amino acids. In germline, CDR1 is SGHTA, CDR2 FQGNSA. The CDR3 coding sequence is TGTGCCAGCAGCTTAGTCCAGGGGCGCACAGATACGCAGTATTTT. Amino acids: CASSLVQGRTDTQYF.

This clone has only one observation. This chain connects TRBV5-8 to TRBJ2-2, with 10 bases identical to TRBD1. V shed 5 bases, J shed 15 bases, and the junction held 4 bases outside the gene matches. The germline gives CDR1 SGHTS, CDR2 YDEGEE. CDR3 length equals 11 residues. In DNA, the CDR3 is TGTGCCAGCAGTTTCGGACAGGGGGTGTTTTTT. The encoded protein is CASSFGQGVFF.

The CDR3 sequence: CASNRVGANVLTF. DNA of the CDR3: TGTGCCAGTAACAGGGTTGGGGCCAACGTCCTGACTTTC. V usage is TRBV19 and J usage is TRBJ2-6; D possibly corresponds to TRBD1 (6 bases). Germline V gene data show CDR1 as LNHDA and CDR2 as SQIVND (reference sequence). The CDR3 totals 13 residues. The ends were cut back, 7 bases at V and 3 bases at J, with 7 bases in the middle.

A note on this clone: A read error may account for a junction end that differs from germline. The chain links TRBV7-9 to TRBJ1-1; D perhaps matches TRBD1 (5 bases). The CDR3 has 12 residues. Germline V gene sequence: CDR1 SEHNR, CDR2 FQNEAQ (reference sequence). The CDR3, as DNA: TGTTCCAGCAGCTTAGGGGAGCAAAAAGCTTTCTTT. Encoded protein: CSSSLGEQKAFF.

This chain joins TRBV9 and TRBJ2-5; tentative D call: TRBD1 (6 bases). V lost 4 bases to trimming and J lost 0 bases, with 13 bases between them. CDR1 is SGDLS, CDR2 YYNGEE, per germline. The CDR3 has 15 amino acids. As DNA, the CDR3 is TGTGCCAGCAGCTCTACCCAGGGGCACCAAGAGACCCAGTACTTC. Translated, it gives CASSSTQGHQETQYF. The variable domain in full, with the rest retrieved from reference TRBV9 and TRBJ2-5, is DSGVTQTPKHLITATGQRVTLRCSPRSGDLSVYWYQQSLDQGLQFLIQYYNGEERAKGNILERFSAQQFPDLHSELNLSSLELGDSALYFCASSSTQGHQETQYFGPGTRLLVL.

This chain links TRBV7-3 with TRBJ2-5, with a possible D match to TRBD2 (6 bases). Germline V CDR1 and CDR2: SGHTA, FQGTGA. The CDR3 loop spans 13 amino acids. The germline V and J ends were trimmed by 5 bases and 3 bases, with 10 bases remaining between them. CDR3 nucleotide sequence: TGTGCCAGCAGCACCACGGGGGAAGAGACCCAGTACTTC. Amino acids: CASSTTGEETQYF.

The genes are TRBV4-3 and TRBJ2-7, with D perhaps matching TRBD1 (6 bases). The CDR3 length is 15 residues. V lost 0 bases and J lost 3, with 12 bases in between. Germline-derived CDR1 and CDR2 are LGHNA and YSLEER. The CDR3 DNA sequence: TGCGCCAGCAGCCAAGAGAGGGGGACAAACTACGAGCAGTACTTC. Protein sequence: CASSQERGTNYEQYF.

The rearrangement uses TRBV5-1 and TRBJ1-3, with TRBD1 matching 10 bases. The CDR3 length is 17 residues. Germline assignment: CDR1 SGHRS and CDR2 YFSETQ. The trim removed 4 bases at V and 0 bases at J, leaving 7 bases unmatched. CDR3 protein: CASSLRQGASSGNTIYF. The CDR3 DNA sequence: TGCGCCAGCAGCCTAAGACAGGGGGCTTCCTCTGGAAACACCATATATTTT.

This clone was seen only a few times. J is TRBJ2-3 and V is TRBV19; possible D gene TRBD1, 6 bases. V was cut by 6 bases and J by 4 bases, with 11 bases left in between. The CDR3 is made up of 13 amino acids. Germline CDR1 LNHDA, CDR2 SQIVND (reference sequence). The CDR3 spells CASRDSASDTQYF. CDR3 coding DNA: TGTGCCAGTAGGGACAGCGCGTCAGATACGCAGTATTTT.

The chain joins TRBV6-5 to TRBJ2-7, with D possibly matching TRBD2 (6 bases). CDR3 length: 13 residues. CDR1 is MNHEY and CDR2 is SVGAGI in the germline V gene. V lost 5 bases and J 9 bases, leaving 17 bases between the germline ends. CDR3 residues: CASSGDSNHGQYF. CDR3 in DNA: TGTGCCAGCAGTGGGGACTCAAACCATGGGCAGTACTTC.

This chain's CDR3 is CASSWGQNYEQYF. The CDR3 DNA reads TGTGCCAGCAGCTGGGGGCAGAACTACGAGCAGTACTTC. This chain uses TRBV7-9 with TRBJ2-7; tentative D call: TRBD1 (6 bases). The CDR3 has 13 amino acids. With 4 bases removed from V and 3 bases from J, the gap between germline ends came to 10 bases. CDR1 is SEHNR, CDR2 FQNEAQ, per germline (reference sequence).

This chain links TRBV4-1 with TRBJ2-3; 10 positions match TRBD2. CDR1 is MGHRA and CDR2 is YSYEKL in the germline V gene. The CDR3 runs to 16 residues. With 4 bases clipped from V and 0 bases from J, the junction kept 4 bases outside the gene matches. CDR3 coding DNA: TGCGCCAGCAGCCTTCTAGCGGGGGCGAGCACAGATACGCAGTATTTT. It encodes CASSLLAGASTDTQYF.

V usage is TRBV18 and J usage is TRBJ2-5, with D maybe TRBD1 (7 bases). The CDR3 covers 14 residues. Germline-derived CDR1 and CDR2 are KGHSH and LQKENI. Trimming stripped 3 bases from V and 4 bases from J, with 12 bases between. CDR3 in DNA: TGTGCCAGCTCACCGGAGGGGGCTACAGAGACCCAGTACTTC. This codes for CASSPEGATETQYF.

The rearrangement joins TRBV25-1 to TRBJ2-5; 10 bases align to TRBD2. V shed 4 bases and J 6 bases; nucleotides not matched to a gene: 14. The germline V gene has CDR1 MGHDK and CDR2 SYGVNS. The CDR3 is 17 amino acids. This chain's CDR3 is CASSVSLAGALRQTQYF. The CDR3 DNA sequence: TGTGCCAGCAGTGTGAGTCTAGCGGGGGCCCTCAGGCAGACCCAGTACTTC.

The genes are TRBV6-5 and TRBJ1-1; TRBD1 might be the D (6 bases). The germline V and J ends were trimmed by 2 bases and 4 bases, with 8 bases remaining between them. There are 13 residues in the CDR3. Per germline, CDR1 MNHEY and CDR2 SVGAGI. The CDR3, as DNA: TGTGCCAGCAGTTACACAGGGCCCACTGAAGCTTTCTTT. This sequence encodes CASSYTGPTEAFF.

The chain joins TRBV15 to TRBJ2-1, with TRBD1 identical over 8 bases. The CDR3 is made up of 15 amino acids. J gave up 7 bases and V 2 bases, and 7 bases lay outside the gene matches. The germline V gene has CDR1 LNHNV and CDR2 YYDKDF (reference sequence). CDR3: CATSRSGQGRNEQFF. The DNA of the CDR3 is TGTGCCACCAGCAGATCCGGACAGGGTCGGAATGAGCAGTTCTTC.

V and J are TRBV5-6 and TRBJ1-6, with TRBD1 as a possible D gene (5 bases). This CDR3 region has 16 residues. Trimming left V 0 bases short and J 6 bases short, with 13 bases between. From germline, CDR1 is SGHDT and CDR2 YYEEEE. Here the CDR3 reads CASSLASAGRNSPLHF. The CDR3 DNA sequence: TGTGCCAGCAGCTTGGCGTCGGCAGGGCGTAATTCACCCCTCCACTTT.

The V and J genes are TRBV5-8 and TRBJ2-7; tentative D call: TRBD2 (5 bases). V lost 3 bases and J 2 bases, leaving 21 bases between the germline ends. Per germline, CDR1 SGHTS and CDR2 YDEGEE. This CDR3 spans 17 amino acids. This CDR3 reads CASSWTGFGLATYEQYF. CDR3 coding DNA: TGTGCCAGCAGCTGGACGGGATTCGGGCTAGCCACCTACGAGCAGTACTTC. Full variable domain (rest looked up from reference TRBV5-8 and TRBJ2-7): EAGVTQSPTHLIKTRGQQATLRCSPISGHTSVYWYQQALGLGLQFLLWYDEGEERNRGNFPPRFSGRQFPNYSSELNVNALELEDSALYLCASSWTGFGLATYEQYFGPGTRLTVT.

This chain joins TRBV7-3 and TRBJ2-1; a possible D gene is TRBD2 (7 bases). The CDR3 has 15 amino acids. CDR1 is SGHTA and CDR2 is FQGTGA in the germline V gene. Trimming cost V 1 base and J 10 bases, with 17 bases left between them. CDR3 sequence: CASSLNAGAGAEQFF. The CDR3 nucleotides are TGTGCCAGCAGCTTAAACGCGGGGGCCGGGGCGGAGCAGTTCTTC.

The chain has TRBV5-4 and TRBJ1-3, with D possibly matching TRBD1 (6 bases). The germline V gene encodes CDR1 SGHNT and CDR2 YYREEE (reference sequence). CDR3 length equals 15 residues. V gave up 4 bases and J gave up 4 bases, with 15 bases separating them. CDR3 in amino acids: CASSGRTGPGNTIYF. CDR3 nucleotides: TGTGCCAGCAGCGGAAGAACAGGGCCGGGAAACACCATATATTTT.

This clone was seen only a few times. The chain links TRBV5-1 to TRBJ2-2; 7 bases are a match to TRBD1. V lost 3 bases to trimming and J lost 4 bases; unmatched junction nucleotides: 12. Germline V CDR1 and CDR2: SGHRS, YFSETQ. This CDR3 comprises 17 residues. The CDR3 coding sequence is TGCGCCAGCAGCTGGGCGGGTCCGGGACAGTTCACCGGGGAGCTGTTTTTT. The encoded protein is CASSWAGPGQFTGELFF.

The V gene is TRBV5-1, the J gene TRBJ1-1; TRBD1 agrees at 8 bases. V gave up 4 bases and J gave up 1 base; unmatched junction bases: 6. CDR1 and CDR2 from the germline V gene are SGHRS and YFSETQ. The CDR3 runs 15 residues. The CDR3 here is CASSGPGTGNTEAFF. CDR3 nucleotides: TGCGCCAGCAGCGGCCCCGGGACAGGGAACACTGAAGCTTTCTTT.

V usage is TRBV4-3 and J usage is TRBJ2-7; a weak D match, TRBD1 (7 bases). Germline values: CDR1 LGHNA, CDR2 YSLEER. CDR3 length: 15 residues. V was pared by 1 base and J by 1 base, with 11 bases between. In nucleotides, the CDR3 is TGCGCCAGCAGCCAAGCGACAGGGACTTCCTACGAGCAGTACTTC. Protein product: CASSQATGTSYEQYF.